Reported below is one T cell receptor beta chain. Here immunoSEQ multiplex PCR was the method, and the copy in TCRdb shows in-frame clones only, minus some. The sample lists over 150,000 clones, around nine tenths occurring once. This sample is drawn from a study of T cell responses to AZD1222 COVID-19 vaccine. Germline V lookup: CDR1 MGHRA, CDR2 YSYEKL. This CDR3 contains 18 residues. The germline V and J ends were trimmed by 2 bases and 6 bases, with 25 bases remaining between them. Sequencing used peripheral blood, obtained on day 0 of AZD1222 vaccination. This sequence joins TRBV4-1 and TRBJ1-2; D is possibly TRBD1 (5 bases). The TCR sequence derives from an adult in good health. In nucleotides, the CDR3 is TGCGCCAGCAGCCAATATTTTCTTCGCGAAAGGGGCGAGGATGGCTACACCTTC. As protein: CASSQYFLRERGEDGYTF.